The clone carrying this T cell receptor beta chain has at least ten counts. Antigen unknown. Each CDR3 protein gets one entry after TCRdb re-called the reads with MiXCR. This table has approximately 260,000 distinct CDR3 sequences, about 20% appearing once. This record belongs to a study of T cell repertoires in cytomegalovirus infection. Looked up from germline, CDR1 is SGHTA and CDR2 is FQGNSA. This CDR3 region has 14 residues. V gave up 7 bases and J gave up 5 bases; unmatched junction bases: 9. Regarding the study as a whole: The study identified carriers of CMV plus the relevant HLA from cumulative public TCR beta family frequency.

V gene TRBV7-2 combines with J gene TRBJ2-3, with 7 nucleotides matching TRBD2. The clonotype originates from a human donor in good health (CMV status not recorded). Some clones in this sample may be carry-over from other donors' samples. Specimen: cultured PBMCs, collected from culture after CMV antigen stimulation. In nucleotides, the CDR3 is TGTGCCAGCACGCGCGGGAGTCTATTAGATACGCAGTATTTT. Amino acid sequence: CASTRGSLLDTQYF.